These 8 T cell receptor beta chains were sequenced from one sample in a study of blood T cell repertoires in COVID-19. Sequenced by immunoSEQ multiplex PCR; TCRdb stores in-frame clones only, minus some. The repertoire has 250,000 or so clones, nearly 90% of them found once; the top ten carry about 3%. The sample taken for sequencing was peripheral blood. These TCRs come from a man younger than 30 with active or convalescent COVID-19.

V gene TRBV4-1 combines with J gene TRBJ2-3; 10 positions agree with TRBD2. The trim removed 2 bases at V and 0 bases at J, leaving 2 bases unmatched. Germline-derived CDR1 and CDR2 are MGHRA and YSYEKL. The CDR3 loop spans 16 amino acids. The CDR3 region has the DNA TGCGCCAGCAGCCAAAAACTAGCGGGAAGCACAGATACGCAGTATTTT. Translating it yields CASSQKLAGSTDTQYF.

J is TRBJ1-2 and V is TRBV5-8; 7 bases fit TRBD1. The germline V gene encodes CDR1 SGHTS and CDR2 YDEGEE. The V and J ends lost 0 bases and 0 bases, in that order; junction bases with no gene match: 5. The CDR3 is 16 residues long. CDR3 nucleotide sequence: TGTGCCAGCAGCTTGGGACAGGGCTCCTCTAACTATGGCTACACCTTC. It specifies CASSLGQGSSNYGYTF.

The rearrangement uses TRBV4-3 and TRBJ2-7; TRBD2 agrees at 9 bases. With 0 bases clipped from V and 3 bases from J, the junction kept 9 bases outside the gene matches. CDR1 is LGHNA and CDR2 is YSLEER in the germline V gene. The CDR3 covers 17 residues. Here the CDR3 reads CASSQDISTSGYYEQYF. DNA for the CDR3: TGCGCCAGCAGCCAAGATATATCGACTAGCGGATACTACGAGCAGTACTTC.

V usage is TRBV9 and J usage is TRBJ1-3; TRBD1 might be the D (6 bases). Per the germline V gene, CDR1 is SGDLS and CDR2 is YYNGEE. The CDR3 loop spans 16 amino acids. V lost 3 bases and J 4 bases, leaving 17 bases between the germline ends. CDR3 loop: CASSANPGVGGNTIYF. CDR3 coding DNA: TGTGCCAGCAGCGCCAACCCAGGGGTAGGAGGAAACACCATATATTTT.

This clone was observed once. The CDR3 region is CASITYRGLNTEAFF. For the CDR3, the DNA is TGTGCCAGCATTACTTACAGGGGTTTGAACACTGAAGCTTTCTTT. The rearrangement joins TRBV27 to TRBJ1-1; 7 bases agree with TRBD1. Germline V gene sequence: CDR1 MNHEY, CDR2 SMNVEV (reference sequence). V shed 7 bases, J shed 0 bases, and the junction held 8 bases outside the gene matches. The CDR3 is 15 amino acids.

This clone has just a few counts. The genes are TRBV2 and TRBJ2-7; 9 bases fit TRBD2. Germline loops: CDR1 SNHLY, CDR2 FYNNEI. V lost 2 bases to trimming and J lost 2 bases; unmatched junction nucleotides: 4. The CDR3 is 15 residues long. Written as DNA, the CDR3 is TGTGCCAGCAGTGAATGGTCTAGCGGGACCTACGAGCAGTACTTC. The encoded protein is CASSEWSSGTYEQYF.

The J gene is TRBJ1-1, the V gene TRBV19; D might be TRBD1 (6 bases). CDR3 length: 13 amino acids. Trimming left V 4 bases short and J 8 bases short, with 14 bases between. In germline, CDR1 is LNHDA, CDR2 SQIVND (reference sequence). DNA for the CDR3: TGTGCCAGTAGTACCGGGGGGCTGCGGGAAGCTTTCTTT. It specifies CASSTGGLREAFF.

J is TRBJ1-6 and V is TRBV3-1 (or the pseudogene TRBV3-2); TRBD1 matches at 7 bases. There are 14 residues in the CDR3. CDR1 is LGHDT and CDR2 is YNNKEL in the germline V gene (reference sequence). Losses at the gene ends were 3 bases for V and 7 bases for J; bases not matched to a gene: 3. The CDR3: CASSQGQSNSPLHF. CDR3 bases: TGTGCCAGCAGCCAGGGACAGTCAAATTCACCCCTCCACTTT.